This is a list of T cell receptor beta chains from one sample in a study of blood T cell repertoires in COVID-19. Clones were read by immunoSEQ multiplex PCR, and TCRdb kept only the in-frame ones, dropping some. This table has tens of thousands of clones, over 80% appearing once. Sequenced input: peripheral blood. The receptors were sampled from a woman aged 80 or over with acute or convalescent COVID-19. The CDR3 runs from the conserved cysteine through the conserved F or W. Fields, in order: V gene, D gene, clone size, J gene, CDR3 protein, CDR3 DNA. D genes are given only for firm matches. Some rows mark clone size as missing; the rest say once, few, many or name a class of expanded clone.

>TRBV5-8|TRBD2|few|TRBJ2-3
CASSAGTRRSIDTQYF
TGTGCCAGCAGCGCCGGGACTAGGCGATCAATAGATACGCAGTATTTT
>TRBV2|TRBD2|-|TRBJ2-7
CASSDSAGGLGPYEQYF
TGTGCCAGCAGTGATTCGGCGGGAGGGCTTGGCCCCTACGAGCAGTACTTC
>TRBV20-1|-|-|TRBJ2-1
CSASVGAGTDFEQFF
TGCAGTGCTAGTGTTGGGGCGGGAACTGATTTTGAGCAGTTCTTC
>TRBV13|-|-|TRBJ2-1
CASSLEWGASALFYNEQFF
TGTGCCAGCAGCTTAGAATGGGGCGCTAGCGCGCTTTTTTACAATGAGCAGTTCTTC
>TRBV9|TRBD2|-|TRBJ2-7
CASSGPDSIDGRSSYEQYF
TGTGCCAGCAGCGGACCCGATTCTATTGACGGGAGGAGCTCCTACGAGCAGTACTTC
>TRBV19|-|once|TRBJ2-4
CASSIPPRRQGRGLAKNIQYF
TGTGCCAGTAGTATACCCCCCCGAAGGCAGGGAAGAGGCCTAGCCAAAAACATTCAGTACTTC
>TRBV28|TRBD2|-|TRBJ2-1
CASSGTSGRWSYNEQFF
TGTGCCAGCAGTGGGACTAGCGGGAGGTGGTCCTACAATGAGCAGTTCTTC
>TRBV7-6|TRBD2|-|TRBJ2-5
CASSFIGGLAGGRETQYF
TGTGCCAGCAGCTTCATAGGGGGACTAGCGGGAGGACGAGAGACCCAGTACTTC
>TRBV19|TRBD1|-|TRBJ2-7
CASNQGQGSRYEQYF
TGTGCCAGTAACCAGGGACAGGGGTCCCGCTACGAGCAGTACTTC
>TRBV27|TRBD1|-|TRBJ2-7
CASRDRGYEQYF
TGTGCCAGCAGGGACAGGGGCTACGAGCAGTACTTC
>TRBV5-6|TRBD1|-|TRBJ1-4
CASSLQGKGLFF
TGTGCCAGCAGCCTACAGGGGAAAGGACTGTTTTTT
>TRBV3-1/TRBV3-2|-|-|TRBJ1-3
CASTRTAGNTIYF
TGTGCCAGCACCAGGACAGCTGGAAACACCATATATTTT
>TRBV6-5|-|-|TRBJ1-5
CASSTGTNSNQPQHF
TGTGCCAGCAGTACTGGGACAAATAGCAATCAGCCCCAGCATTTT
>TRBV9|-|-|TRBJ2-5
CASSRRGETQYF
TGTGCCAGCAGCCGTAGAGGGGAGACCCAGTACTTC
>TRBV5-1|-|few|TRBJ1-5
CASSLVPAGGQPQHF
TGCGCCAGCAGCTTGGTCCCCGCGGGGGGTCAGCCCCAGCATTTT
>TRBV11-2|-|-|TRBJ2-7
CASSSTYEQYF
TGTGCCAGCAGCTCAACCTACGAGCAGTACTTC
>TRBV7-9|TRBD1|-|TRBJ1-3
CASSWGQDYSGNTIYF
TGTGCCAGCAGCTGGGGACAGGACTACTCTGGAAACACCATATATTTT
>TRBV11-2|TRBD1|few|TRBJ1-1
CASSARTGDNTEAFF
TGTGCCAGCAGCGCTCGGACAGGGGATAACACTGAAGCTTTCTTT
>TRBV25-1|-|-|TRBJ1-4
CASSVMRTQNEKLFF
TGTGCCAGCAGTGTTATGAGGACACAGAATGAAAAACTGTTTTTT
>TRBV5-4|-|few|TRBJ2-7
CASSPGLRAYEQYF
TGTGCCAGCAGCCCGGGACTGAGGGCCTACGAGCAGTACTTC
>TRBV19|-|-|TRBJ1-5
CASKPRRGQLNQPQHF
TGTGCCAGTAAACCACGCCGGGGACAACTCAATCAGCCCCAGCATTTT
>TRBV5-1|TRBD2|-|TRBJ2-1
CASSLAVTGYNEQFF
TGCGCCAGCAGCCTAGCGGTTACGGGGTACAATGAGCAGTTCTTC
>TRBV6-5|-|-|TRBJ2-1
CASSLAYNEQFF
TGTGCCAGTTCACTAGCCTACAATGAGCAGTTCTTC
>TRBV7-2|-|-|TRBJ2-7
CASSLRGGSYEQYF
TGTGCCAGCAGCTTAAGGGGCGGCTCCTACGAGCAGTACTTC
>TRBV27|-|-|TRBJ1-1
CASSFTVQMNTEAFF
TGTGCCAGCAGTTTCACAGTTCAGATGAACACTGAAGCTTTCTTT
>TRBV5-1|-|-|TRBJ2-7
CASSQRDTPYEQYF
TGCGCCAGCAGCCAAAGGGACACCCCCTACGAGCAGTACTTC
>TRBV5-6|-|-|TRBJ2-3
CASSPLQGGTDTQYF
TGTGCCAGCAGCCCTCTACAGGGAGGGACAGATACGCAGTATTTT
>TRBV2|-|-|TRBJ1-1
CASSEVGGLAFF
TGTGCCAGCAGTGAAGTGGGGGGGCTGGCTTTCTTT
>TRBV29-1|-|-|TRBJ2-2
CSVERGQGSGELFF
TGCAGCGTTGAAAGGGGCCAGGGGAGTGGGGAGCTGTTTTTT
>TRBV5-5|TRBD1|few|TRBJ2-7
CASSLGPGGAREQYF
TGTGCCAGCAGCTTGGGACCAGGGGGCGCGAGGGAGCAGTACTTC
>TRBV19|-|-|TRBJ1-5
CASSIGGGSNQPQHF
TGTGCCAGTAGTATAGGAGGGGGTAGCAATCAGCCCCAGCATTTT
>TRBV27|-|-|TRBJ2-5
CASSSLRSGRIQETQYF
TGTGCCAGCAGTTCCCTGAGGAGCGGTCGTATCCAAGAGACCCAGTACTTC
>TRBV5-1|TRBD2|-|TRBJ2-7
CASSPGPGLAPGEQYF
TGCGCCAGCAGCCCCGGACCGGGACTAGCGCCTGGAGAGCAGTACTTC
>TRBV11-2|-|-|TRBJ1-2
CASSLARHDGYTF
TGTGCCAGCAGCTTAGCGCGACACGACGGCTACACCTTC
>TRBV5-1|-|-|TRBJ2-2
CASSSDSFSGELFF
TGCGCCAGCAGCTCGGACAGTTTCTCGGGGGAGCTGTTTTTT
>TRBV19|TRBD1|-|TRBJ1-2
CASSPRDRVDYGYTF
TGTGCCAGTAGTCCCCGGGACAGGGTGGACTATGGCTACACCTTC
>TRBV7-2|-|-|TRBJ2-5
CASSPRPGTQYF
TGTGCCAGCAGCCCTAGGCCGGGGACCCAGTACTTC
>TRBV7-6|TRBD2|few|TRBJ2-5
CASSLGGAGVETQYF
TGTGCCAGCAGCTTAGGGGGCGCGGGAGTGGAGACCCAGTACTTC
>TRBV30|TRBD1|-|TRBJ1-5
CACTGGLDQPQHF
TGTGCCTGCACAGGGGGCCTGGATCAGCCCCAGCATTTT
>TRBV4-3|TRBD1|-|TRBJ2-1
CASSQAGGWTYNEQFF
TGCGCCAGCAGCCAAGCAGGGGGTTGGACCTACAATGAGCAGTTCTTC
>TRBV5-5|-|once|TRBJ1-2
CASSRGQTFYGYTF
TGTGCCAGCAGCCGTGGACAGACTTTTTATGGCTACACCTTC
>TRBV5-1|TRBD2|medium-sized|TRBJ2-7
CASSGTSGRPSRYEQYF
TGCGCCAGCAGCGGTACTAGCGGGAGGCCTTCACGTTACGAGCAGTACTTC
>TRBV6-2/TRBV6-3|TRBD1|-|TRBJ2-7
CASSRDRGYEQYF
TGTGCCAGCAGTCGGGACAGGGGTTACGAGCAGTACTTC
>TRBV6-5|-|-|TRBJ1-6
CASRSRTAHNSPLHF
TGTGCCAGCAGATCCCGGACAGCTCATAATTCACCCCTCCACTTT
>TRBV27|TRBD1|-|TRBJ1-6
CASSLNPTGSGNSPLHF
TGTGCCAGCAGTTTAAACCCGACAGGGTCCGGGAATTCACCCCTCCACTTT
>TRBV12-5|-|-|TRBJ1-1
CASGNTGMNTEAFF
TGTGCTAGTGGTAATACAGGGATGAACACTGAAGCTTTCTTT
>TRBV10-3|TRBD1|few|TRBJ1-5
CAISGQGSNQPQHF
TGTGCCATCAGTGGACAGGGTAGCAATCAGCCCCAGCATTTT
>TRBV19|TRBD2|-|TRBJ2-7
CASSPRTSGSYEQYF
TGTGCCAGTAGTCCCCGGACTAGCGGGAGTTACGAGCAGTACTTC
>TRBV4-1|-|-|TRBJ1-6
CASSLSSGLPLHF
TGCGCCAGCAGCCTCTCCTCCGGGTTACCCCTCCACTTT
>TRBV28|TRBD2|-|TRBJ2-1
CASSLGRGDTGTSGRYEQFF
TGTGCCAGCAGTTTGGGGCGTGGGGACACCGGGACTAGCGGGAGATATGAGCAGTTCTTC
>TRBV7-2|TRBD2|few|TRBJ2-1
CASSLLAGGFEQFF
TGTGCCAGCAGCTTACTAGCGGGAGGATTTGAGCAGTTCTTC
>TRBV28|TRBD1|once|TRBJ1-4
CASSLPTGSEKLFF
TGTGCCAGCAGTTTACCGACAGGGAGTGAAAAACTGTTTTTT
>TRBV5-1|-|-|TRBJ1-3
CASSLVGPEQSSGNTIYF
TGCGCCAGCAGCTTGGTGGGCCCCGAACAGAGCTCTGGAAACACCATATATTTT
>TRBV14|-|-|TRBJ1-3
CASSQITGSGNTIYF
TGTGCCAGCAGCCAAATCACAGGGTCCGGAAACACCATATATTTT
>TRBV5-6|TRBD1|-|TRBJ1-2
CASSSGQGYGYTF
TGTGCCAGCAGCTCGGGACAGGGTTATGGCTACACCTTC
>TRBV18|-|-|TRBJ2-2
CASSPLPGAGTGELFF
TGTGCCAGCTCACCCCTCCCAGGGGCTGGCACCGGGGAGCTGTTTTTT